These 19 T cell receptor beta chains originate from one sample sequenced in a study of T cell responses to AZD1222 COVID-19 vaccine. Assay: immunoSEQ multiplex PCR; the TCRdb copy retains only in-frame clones and omits some. The profile shows about 85,000 clones, more than 70% of them singletons. Specimen: peripheral blood, collected on day 0 of AZD1222 vaccination. The receptors shown here come from an adult in good health.

The CDR3 sequence: CASSMGGDRGKWKGRGQFF. The CDR3 nucleotides are TGTGCCAGTAGTATGGGAGGGGACAGGGGGAAATGGAAGGGCCGGGGGCAGTTCTTC. The V call is TRBV19, the J call TRBJ2-1; 11 positions match TRBD1. Trimming removed 3 bases from V and 12 bases from J; junction bases left unmatched: 22. Germline values: CDR1 LNHDA, CDR2 SQIVND (reference sequence). The CDR3 is made up of 19 amino acids. The whole variable domain, remainder taken from reference TRBV19 and TRBJ2-1, is DGGITQSPKYLFRKEGQNVTLSCEQNLNHDAMYWYRQDPGQGLRLIYYSQIVNDFQKGDIAEGYSVSREKKESFPLTVTSAQKNPTAFYLCASSMGGDRGKWKGRGQFFGPGTRLTVL.

The CDR3 sequence is CASSRARRVNTEAFF. In nucleotides, the CDR3 is TGTGCCAGCAGTCGGGCGCGGCGGGTTAACACTGAAGCTTTCTTT. The chain has TRBV5-8 and TRBJ1-1; D not certain. Germline V CDR1 and CDR2: SGHTS, YDEGEE. Trimming took 5 bases from V and 2 from J, leaving 16 bases between them. The CDR3 has 15 amino acids.

The chain joins TRBV4-1 to TRBJ2-3; 14 bases are a match to TRBD2. Trimming removed 0 bases from V and 8 bases from J; junction bases left unmatched: 7. CDR1 MGHRA and CDR2 YSYEKL come from the germline V gene. The CDR3 length is 17 residues. CDR3 bases: TGCGCCAGCAGCCAAGACCGGACTAGCGGGGGGCAGGCTACGCAGTATTTT. Protein sequence: CASSQDRTSGGQATQYF.

This clone was detected once. This chain connects TRBV7-8 to TRBJ1-5; D is ambiguous. The CDR3 runs 14 residues. The V and J ends lost 0 bases and 1 base respectively, with 4 bases between them. Germline values: CDR1 SGHVS, CDR2 FQNEAQ. CDR3 DNA: TGTGCCAGCAGCTTAGCGCACAGCAATCAGCCCCAGCATTTT. Amino acid sequence: CASSLAHSNQPQHF.

This chain uses TRBV3-1 (or the pseudogene TRBV3-2) with TRBJ2-2; D is unclear. Trimming took off 4 bases at V and 5 bases at J, with 5 bases between the two ends. There are 12 residues in the CDR3. Germline CDR1 and CDR2: LGHDT and YNNKEL (reference sequence). The CDR3 DNA sequence: TGTGCCAGCAGCCTCGCAACCGGGGAGCTGTTTTTT. Protein sequence: CASSLATGELFF.

The J gene is TRBJ2-1, the V gene TRBV2, with 8 positions matching TRBD1. The germline V gene has CDR1 SNHLY and CDR2 FYNNEI. This CDR3 is built from 15 residues. The ends lost 7 bases at V and 6 bases at J; junction bases unmatched: 11. DNA for the CDR3: TGTGCCAGCACTGTTCGACAGGGGCAAGTCAATGAGCAGTTCTTC. The encoded protein is CASTVRQGQVNEQFF.

The chain is built from TRBV18 and TRBJ2-2; 7 nucleotides align to TRBD2. From germline, CDR1 is KGHSH and CDR2 LQKENI. This CDR3 comprises 16 residues. V was pared by 1 base and J by 5 bases, with 7 bases of the junction left unmatched. CDR3 bases: TGTGCCAGCTCACCACGGACCCGGGGAGGGACCGGGGAGCTGTTTTTT. Its protein product is CASSPRTRGGTGELFF.

Only one count was recorded for this clone. CDR3 nucleotides: TGCGCCAGCAGCTTGGCCCCCGGGACAGGGGCCAGCAACAATGAGCAGTTCTTC. It translates to CASSLAPGTGASNNEQFF. The chain combines TRBV5-1 with TRBJ2-1; 10 positions match TRBD1. CDR3 size: 18 residues. Trimming at V came to 0 bases and at J to 5 bases, leaving 11 bases not matched to a gene. From germline, CDR1 is SGHRS and CDR2 YFSETQ.

This sequence joins TRBV7-9 and TRBJ1-4, with TRBD1 matching 7 bases. Germline CDR1 reads SEHNR; CDR2 reads FQNEAQ (reference sequence). J lost 6 bases, V lost 11 bases, and 9 bases had no gene match. This CDR3 region has 13 residues. The CDR3 loop reads CAGHIGGDEKLFF. CDR3 nucleotides: TGTGCCGGACACATAGGGGGCGATGAAAAACTGTTTTTT. Supplemented by reference TRBV7-9 and TRBJ1-4, the full variable domain reads DTGVSQNPRHKITKRGQNVTFRCDPISEHNRLYWYRQTLGQGPEFLTYFQNEAQLEKSRLLSDRFSAERPKGSFSTLEIQRTEQGDSAMYLCAGHIGGDEKLFFGSGTQLSVL.

This chain connects TRBV10-2 to TRBJ1-1, with no clear D. The germline CDR1 and CDR2 sequences are WSHSY and SAAADI. The CDR3 sequence is 14 residues long. Trimming left V 2 bases short and J 6 bases short, with 13 bases between. This CDR3 reads CASSEKVAGSEAFF. The CDR3 DNA is TGCGCCAGCAGTGAGAAGGTCGCGGGTTCTGAAGCTTTCTTT.

The chain joins TRBV30 to TRBJ1-5; 11 bases are shared with TRBD1. Germline CDR1 reads GTSNPN; CDR2 reads SVGIG (reference sequence). V trimming: 3 bases; J trimming: 11 bases; junction bases outside the gene matches: 9. This CDR3 has 14 amino acids. CDR3: CAWRTGTGGGAQHF. The CDR3 DNA reads TGTGCCTGGAGAACCGGGACAGGGGGGGGAGCCCAGCATTTT.

This chain joins TRBV6-5 and TRBJ2-1; D might be TRBD1 or TRBD2, each matching 5 bases. This CDR3 region has 14 residues. Germline V CDR1 and CDR2: MNHEY, SVGAGI. V lost 10 bases to trimming and J lost 5 bases, with 18 bases between them. The CDR3 bases are TGTGCCACTGGGGGTCCTCACAGCAACAATGAGCAGTTCTTC. Translating gives CATGGPHSNNEQFF.

V usage is TRBV11-2 and J usage is TRBJ1-1; unclear D gene. The V end lost 7 bases, the J end lost 3 bases, and 6 bases lay between the germline ends. This CDR3 is built from 11 residues. CDR1 and CDR2 from the germline V gene are SGHAT and FQNNGV. CDR3 residues: CASTSYTEAFF. Here the CDR3 DNA reads TGTGCCAGCACCAGCTACACTGAAGCTTTCTTT.

Judged by abundance, this clone is medium-sized. The chain links TRBV7-9 to TRBJ2-3, with D hard to call. Germline CDR1 is SEHNR and CDR2 is FQNEAQ (reference sequence). The CDR3 is made up of 12 amino acids. V dropped 8 bases and J dropped 0 bases, with 6 bases sitting between them. CDR3 DNA sequence: TGTGCCAGCGGACGTAGCACAGATACGCAGTATTTT. This gives the protein CASGRSTDTQYF.

This sequence joins TRBV5-4 and TRBJ2-7, with TRBD2 as a possible D gene (6 bases). The CDR3 has 14 amino acids. CDR1 and CDR2 (germline): SGHNT, YYREEE (reference sequence). Trimming removed 1 base at V and 4 bases at J, with 12 bases between. The CDR3 region is CASSLSKTSYEQYF. In DNA form, the CDR3 reads TGTGCCAGCAGCTTGTCTAAGACTAGTTACGAGCAGTACTTC.

J is TRBJ1-1 and V is TRBV5-1, with 7 bases fitting TRBD1. CDR3 length: 13 amino acids. From germline, CDR1 is SGHRS and CDR2 YFSETQ. Germline trimming cut 10 bases from V and 0 bases from J; bases unmatched to any gene: 6. This CDR3 is CASTGQMNTEAFF. For the CDR3, the DNA is TGCGCCTCTACGGGACAGATGAACACTGAAGCTTTCTTT.

The genes are TRBV2 and TRBJ2-1; the D is unclear. The V and J ends lost 3 bases and 8 bases respectively, with 11 bases between them. CDR1 and CDR2 (germline): SNHLY, FYNNEI. The CDR3 covers 13 residues. CDR3 loop: CASSEFLVDEQFF. The CDR3, as DNA: TGTGCCAGCAGTGAGTTTCTCGTTGATGAGCAGTTCTTC. The full variable domain, completed using reference TRBV2 and TRBJ2-1, is EPEVTQTPSHQVTQMGQEVILRCVPISNHLYFYWYRQILGQKVEFLVSFYNNEISEKSEIFDDQFSVERPDGSNFTLKIRSTKLEDSAMYFCASSEFLVDEQFFGPGTRLTVL.

The chain links TRBV5-1 to TRBJ1-3; 10 bases agree with TRBD1. This CDR3 contains 15 residues. The V segment lost 4 bases and the J segment 4 bases; nucleotides outside the gene matches: 5. The germline V gene has CDR1 SGHRS and CDR2 YFSETQ. CDR3 protein: CASSRDRGTGNTIYF. The CDR3 coding sequence is TGCGCCAGCAGCCGGGACAGGGGAACCGGAAACACCATATATTTT.

The rearrangement joins TRBV30 to TRBJ1-5, with 7 bases that match TRBD1. V lost 1 base, J lost 9 bases, and 6 bases stayed unmatched. Germline CDR1 GTSNPN, CDR2 SVGIG (reference sequence). CDR3 length: 13 amino acids. The CDR3 DNA reads TGTGCCTGGAGTGGACAGGGCACCGGGCCCCAGCATTTT. Translation gives CAWSGQGTGPQHF.